This entry features one TCR beta chain sequence. The V gene's germline CDR1 is SGHAT and CDR2 FQNNGV. The V segment lost 5 bases and the J segment 7 bases; nucleotides outside the gene matches: 10. The CDR3 has 15 residues. These data come from a study of shared clonotypes between healthy human individuals. Study details: Donor composition was a couple of women and a few men, aged 18 to 49.

Profiling relied on immunoSEQ multiplex PCR, and the TCRdb table lists in-frame clones only, not all of them. The profile covers about 2.3 million clones, with 85% to 95% appearing a single time and 0.37% taken by the ten largest. The sequenced material came from naive CD4+ T cells from PBMCs. Regarding subset: CD45RA+ positively selected. The source is a man aged 18-30 years in good health. Some clones in this sample may be carry-over from other donors' samples. V gene TRBV11-2 combines with J gene TRBJ2-1, with 8 nucleotides matching TRBD2. The CDR3 sequence is CASSRGREGWNEQFF. The CDR3 DNA is TGTGCCAGCAGCCGAGGACGGGAGGGCTGGAATGAGCAGTTCTTC.